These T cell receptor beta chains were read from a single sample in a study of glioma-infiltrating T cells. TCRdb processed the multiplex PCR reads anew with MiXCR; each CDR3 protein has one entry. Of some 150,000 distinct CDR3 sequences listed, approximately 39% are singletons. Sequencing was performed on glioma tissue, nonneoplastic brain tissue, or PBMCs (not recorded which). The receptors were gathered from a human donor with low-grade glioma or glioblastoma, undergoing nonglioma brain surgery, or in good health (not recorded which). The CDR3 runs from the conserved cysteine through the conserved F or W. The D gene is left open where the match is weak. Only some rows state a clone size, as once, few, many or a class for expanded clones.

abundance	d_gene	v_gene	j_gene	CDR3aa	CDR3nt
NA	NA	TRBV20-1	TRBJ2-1	CSAIKYNEQFF	TGCAGTGCTATTAAATACAATGAGCAGTTCTTC
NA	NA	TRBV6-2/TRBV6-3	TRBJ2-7	CASKHGPSYEQYF	TGTGCCAGCAAACACGGGCCATCCTACGAGCAGTACTTC
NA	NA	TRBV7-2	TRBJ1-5	CASRPGYGNQPQHF	TGTGCCAGCAGACCGGGGTATGGCAATCAGCCCCAGCATTTT
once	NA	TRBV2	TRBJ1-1	CASNGRPNTEAFF	TGTGCCAGCAATGGACGGCCGAACACTGAAGCTTTCTTT
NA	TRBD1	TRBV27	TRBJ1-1	CASSLYRGLNTEAFF	TGTGCCAGCAGTTTATACAGGGGATTGAACACTGAAGCTTTCTTT
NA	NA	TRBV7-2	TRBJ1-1	CASSFWMNTEAFF	TGTGCCAGCAGCTTTTGGATGAACACTGAAGCTTTCTTT
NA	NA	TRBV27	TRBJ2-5	CASSQTGRGGQETQYF	TGTGCCAGCAGTCAAACAGGGAGGGGAGGCCAAGAGACCCAGTACTTC
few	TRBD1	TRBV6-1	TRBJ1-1	CASRDRGVWNTEAFF	TGTGCCAGCAGGGACAGGGGCGTTTGGAACACTGAAGCTTTCTTT
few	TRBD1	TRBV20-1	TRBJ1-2	CSAVSDGQGAVGYTF	TGCAGTGCTGTATCGGATGGACAGGGGGCTGTCGGCTACACCTTC
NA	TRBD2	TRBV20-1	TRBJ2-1	CSARSVSGRGNEQFF	TGCAGTGCTAGAAGTGTTAGCGGGAGGGGCAATGAGCAGTTCTTC
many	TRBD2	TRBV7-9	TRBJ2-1	CASRYGTRNNEQFF	TGTGCCAGCAGATATGGGACTAGGAACAATGAGCAGTTCTTC
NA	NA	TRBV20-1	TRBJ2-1	CSAPTGLTNEQFF	TGCAGTGCTCCAACCGGACTAACCAATGAGCAGTTCTTC
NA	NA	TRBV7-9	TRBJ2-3	CASSLERLVTDTQYF	TGTGCCAGCAGCTTAGAGCGCCTAGTCACGGATACGCAGTATTTT
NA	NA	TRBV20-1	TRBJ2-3	CSAIVDRMDTQYF	TGCAGTGCTATCGTTGACAGGATGGATACGCAGTATTTT
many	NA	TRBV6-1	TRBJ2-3	CASSYLRDRDTQYF	TGTGCCAGCAGTTATTTAAGGGATCGAGATACGCAGTATTTT
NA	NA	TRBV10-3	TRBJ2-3	CAISAGQGKDTQYF	TGTGCCATCTCAGCGGGGCAGGGGAAAGATACGCAGTATTTT
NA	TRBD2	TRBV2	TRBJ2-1	CASSEELAGPPYNEQFF	TGTGCCAGCAGTGAAGAACTAGCGGGACCCCCCTACAATGAGCAGTTCTTC
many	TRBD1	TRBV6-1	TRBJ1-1	CAIQRTGGTEAFF	TGTGCCATCCAGAGAACAGGGGGCACTGAAGCTTTCTTT